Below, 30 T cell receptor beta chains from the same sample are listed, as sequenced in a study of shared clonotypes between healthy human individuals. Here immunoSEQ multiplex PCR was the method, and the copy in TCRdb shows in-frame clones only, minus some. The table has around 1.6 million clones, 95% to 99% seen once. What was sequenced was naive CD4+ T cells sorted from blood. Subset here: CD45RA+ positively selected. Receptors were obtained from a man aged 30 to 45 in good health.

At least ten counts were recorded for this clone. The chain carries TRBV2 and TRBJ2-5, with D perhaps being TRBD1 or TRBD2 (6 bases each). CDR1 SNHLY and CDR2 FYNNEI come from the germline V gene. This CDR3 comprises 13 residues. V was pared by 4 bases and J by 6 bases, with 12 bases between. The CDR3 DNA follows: TGTGCCAGCAGTGGCGGGACAACTCAGACCCAGTACTTC. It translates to CASSGGTTQTQYF.

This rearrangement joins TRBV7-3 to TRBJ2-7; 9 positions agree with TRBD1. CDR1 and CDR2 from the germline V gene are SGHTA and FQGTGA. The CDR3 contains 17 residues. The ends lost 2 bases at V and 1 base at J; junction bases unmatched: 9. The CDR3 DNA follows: TGTGCCAGCAGCTTAGTCGATGGACAGGGGTGGTCCTACGAGCAGTACTTC. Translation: CASSLVDGQGWSYEQYF. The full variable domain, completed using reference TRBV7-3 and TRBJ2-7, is GAGVSQTPSNKVTEKGKYVELRCDPISGHTALYWYRQSLGQGPEFLIYFQGTGAADDSGLPNDRFFAVRPEGSVSTLKIQRTERGDSAVYLCASSLVDGQGWSYEQYFGPGTRLTVT.

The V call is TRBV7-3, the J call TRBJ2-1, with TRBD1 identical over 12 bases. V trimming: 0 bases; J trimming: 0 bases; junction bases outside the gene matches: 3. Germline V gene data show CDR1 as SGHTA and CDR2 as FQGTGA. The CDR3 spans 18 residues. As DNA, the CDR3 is TGTGCCAGCAGCTTAACAGGGACAGGGGGCCCCTCCTACAATGAGCAGTTCTTC. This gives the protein CASSLTGTGGPSYNEQFF.

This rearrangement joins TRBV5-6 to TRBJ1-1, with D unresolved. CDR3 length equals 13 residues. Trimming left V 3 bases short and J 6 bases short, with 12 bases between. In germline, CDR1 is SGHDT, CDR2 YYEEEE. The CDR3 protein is CASSSDPGAEAFF. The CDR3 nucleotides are TGTGCCAGCAGCTCCGATCCGGGCGCTGAAGCTTTCTTT.

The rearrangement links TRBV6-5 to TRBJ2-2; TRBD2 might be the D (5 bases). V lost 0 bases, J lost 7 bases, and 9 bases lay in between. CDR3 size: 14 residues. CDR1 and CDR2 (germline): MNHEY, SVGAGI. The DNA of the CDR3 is TGTGCCAGCAGTTACTCAGAGGGCATCGGGGAGCTGTTTTTT. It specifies CASSYSEGIGELFF.

The chain's CDR3 is CASGVAGNYEQYF. In DNA form, the CDR3 reads TGTGCCAGCGGGGTAGCGGGTAACTACGAGCAGTACTTC. The rearrangement joins TRBV2 to TRBJ2-7; 7 bases map to TRBD2. Germline V gene data show CDR1 as SNHLY and CDR2 as FYNNEI. The CDR3 has 13 amino acids. J lost 3 bases, V lost 8 bases, and 7 bases had no gene match.

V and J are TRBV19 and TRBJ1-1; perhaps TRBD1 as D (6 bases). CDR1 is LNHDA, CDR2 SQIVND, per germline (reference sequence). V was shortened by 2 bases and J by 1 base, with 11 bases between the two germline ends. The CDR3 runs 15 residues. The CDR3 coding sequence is TGTGCCAGTAGTATATTTGGGGGCGCGAACACTGAAGCTTTCTTT. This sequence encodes CASSIFGGANTEAFF.

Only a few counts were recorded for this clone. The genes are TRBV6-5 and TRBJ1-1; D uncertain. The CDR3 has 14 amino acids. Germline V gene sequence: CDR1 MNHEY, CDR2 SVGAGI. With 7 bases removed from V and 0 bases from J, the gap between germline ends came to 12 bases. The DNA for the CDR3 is TGTGCCAGCACCCCAGAGTACATGAACACTGAAGCTTTCTTT. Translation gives CASTPEYMNTEAFF.

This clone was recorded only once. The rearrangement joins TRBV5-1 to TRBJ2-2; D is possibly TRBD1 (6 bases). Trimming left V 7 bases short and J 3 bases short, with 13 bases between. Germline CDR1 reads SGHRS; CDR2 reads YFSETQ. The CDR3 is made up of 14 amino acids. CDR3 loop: CASSTQGDTGELFF. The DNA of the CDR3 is TGCGCCAGCTCCACACAGGGAGACACCGGGGAGCTGTTTTTT.

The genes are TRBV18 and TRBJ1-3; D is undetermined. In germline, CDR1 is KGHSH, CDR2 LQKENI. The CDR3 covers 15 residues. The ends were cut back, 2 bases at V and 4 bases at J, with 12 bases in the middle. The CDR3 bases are TGTGCCAGCTCACCAGAAAGGTCAGCAGGAAACACCATATATTTT. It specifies CASSPERSAGNTIYF.

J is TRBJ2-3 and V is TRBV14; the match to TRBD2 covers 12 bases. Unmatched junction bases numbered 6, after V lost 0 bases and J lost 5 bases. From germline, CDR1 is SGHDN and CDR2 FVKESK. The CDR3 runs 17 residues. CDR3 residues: CASSQERTSGIVDTQYF. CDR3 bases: TGTGCCAGCAGCCAAGAGAGGACTAGCGGGATTGTAGATACGCAGTATTTT. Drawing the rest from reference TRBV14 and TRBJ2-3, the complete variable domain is EAGVTQFPSHSVIEKGQTVTLRCDPISGHDNLYWYRRVMGKEIKFLLHFVKESKQDESGMPNNRFLAERTGGTYSTLKVQPAELEDSGVYFCASSQERTSGIVDTQYFGPGTRLTVL.

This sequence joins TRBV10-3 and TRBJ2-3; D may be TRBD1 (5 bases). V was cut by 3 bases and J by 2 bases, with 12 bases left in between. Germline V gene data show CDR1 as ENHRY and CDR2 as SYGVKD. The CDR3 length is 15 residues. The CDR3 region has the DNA TGTGCCATCAGTGAAGGGGCCTGGGCCACAGATACGCAGTATTTT. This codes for CAISEGAWATDTQYF.

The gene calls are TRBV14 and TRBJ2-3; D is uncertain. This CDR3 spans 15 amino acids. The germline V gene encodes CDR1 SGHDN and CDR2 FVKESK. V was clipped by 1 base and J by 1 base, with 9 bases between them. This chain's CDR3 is CASSQAIRRTDTQYF. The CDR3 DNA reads TGTGCCAGCAGCCAAGCTATTCGGCGCACAGATACGCAGTATTTT.

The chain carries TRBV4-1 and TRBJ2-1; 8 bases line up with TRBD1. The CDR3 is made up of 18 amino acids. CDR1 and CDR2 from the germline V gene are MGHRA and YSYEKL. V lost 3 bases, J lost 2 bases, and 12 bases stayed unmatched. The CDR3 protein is CASSHGLGDRWAYNEQFF. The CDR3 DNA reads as TGCGCCAGCAGCCATGGGTTGGGGGACAGGTGGGCCTACAATGAGCAGTTCTTC.

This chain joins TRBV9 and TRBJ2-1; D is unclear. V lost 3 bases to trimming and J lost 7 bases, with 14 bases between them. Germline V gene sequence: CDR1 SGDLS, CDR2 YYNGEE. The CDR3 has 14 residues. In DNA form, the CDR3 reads TGTGCCAGCAGCGCAAGCTCTAGGAGTAATGAGCAGTTCTTC. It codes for CASSASSRSNEQFF. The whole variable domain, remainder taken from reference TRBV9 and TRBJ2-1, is DSGVTQTPKHLITATGQRVTLRCSPRSGDLSVYWYQQSLDQGLQFLIQYYNGEERAKGNILERFSAQQFPDLHSELNLSSLELGDSALYFCASSASSRSNEQFFGPGTRLTVL.

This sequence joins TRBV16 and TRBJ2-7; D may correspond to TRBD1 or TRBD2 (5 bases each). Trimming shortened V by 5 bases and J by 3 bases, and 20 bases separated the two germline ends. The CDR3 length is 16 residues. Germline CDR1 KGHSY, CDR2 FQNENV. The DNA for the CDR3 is TGTGCCAGCAGCTCTCCGGGGCTACACCGGCACTACGAGCAGTACTTC. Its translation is CASSSPGLHRHYEQYF.

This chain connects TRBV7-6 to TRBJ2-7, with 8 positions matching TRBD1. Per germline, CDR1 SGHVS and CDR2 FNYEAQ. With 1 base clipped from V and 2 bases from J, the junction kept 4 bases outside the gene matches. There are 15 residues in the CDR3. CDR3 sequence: CASSLGTGHTYEQYF. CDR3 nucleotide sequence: TGTGCCAGCAGCTTAGGGACAGGGCACACCTACGAGCAGTACTTC.

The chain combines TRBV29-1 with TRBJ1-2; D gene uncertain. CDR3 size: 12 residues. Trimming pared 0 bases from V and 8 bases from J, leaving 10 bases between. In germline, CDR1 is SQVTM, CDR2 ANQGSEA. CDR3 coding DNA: TGCAGCGTTGAAGATCCGCAGGACGGCTACACCTTC. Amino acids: CSVEDPQDGYTF.

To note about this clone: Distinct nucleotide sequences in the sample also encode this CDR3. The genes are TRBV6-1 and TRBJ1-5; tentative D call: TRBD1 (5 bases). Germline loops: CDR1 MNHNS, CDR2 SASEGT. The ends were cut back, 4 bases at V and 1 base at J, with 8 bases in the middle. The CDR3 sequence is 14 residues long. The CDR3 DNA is TGTGCCAGCAGTGCGACAGTCAGCAATCAGCCCCAGCATTTT. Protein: CASSATVSNQPQHF.

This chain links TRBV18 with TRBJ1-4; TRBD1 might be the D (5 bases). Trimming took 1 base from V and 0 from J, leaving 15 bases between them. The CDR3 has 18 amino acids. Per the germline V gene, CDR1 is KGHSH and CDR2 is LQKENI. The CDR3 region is CASSPRLQVGATNEKLFF. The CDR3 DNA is TGTGCCAGCTCACCACGGTTACAGGTGGGCGCAACTAATGAAAAACTGTTTTTT.

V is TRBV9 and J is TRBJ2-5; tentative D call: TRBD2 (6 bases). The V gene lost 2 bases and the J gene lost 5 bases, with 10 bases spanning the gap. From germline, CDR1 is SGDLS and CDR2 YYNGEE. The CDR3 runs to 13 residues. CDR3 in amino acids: CASSVAGSETQYF. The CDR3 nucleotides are TGTGCCAGCAGCGTTGCGGGGTCGGAGACCCAGTACTTC.

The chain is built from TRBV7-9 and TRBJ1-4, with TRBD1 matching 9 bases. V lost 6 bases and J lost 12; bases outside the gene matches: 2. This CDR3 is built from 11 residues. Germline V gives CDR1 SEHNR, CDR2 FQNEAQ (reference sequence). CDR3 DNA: TGTGCCAGCAGTTGGGACAGGGAACTGTTTTTT. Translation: CASSWDRELFF.

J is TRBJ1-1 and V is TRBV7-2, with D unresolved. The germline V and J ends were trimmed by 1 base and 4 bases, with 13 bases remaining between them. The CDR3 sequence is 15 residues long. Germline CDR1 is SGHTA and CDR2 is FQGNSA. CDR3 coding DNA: TGTGCCAGCAGCTTAGAGGTAGGGCGGGGCACTGAAGCTTTCTTT. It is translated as CASSLEVGRGTEAFF. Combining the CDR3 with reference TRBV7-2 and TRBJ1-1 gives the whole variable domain GAGVSQSPSNKVTEKGKDVELRCDPISGHTALYWYRQSLGQGLEFLIYFQGNSAPDKSGLPSDRFSAERTGGSVSTLTIQRTQQEDSAVYLCASSLEVGRGTEAFFGQGTRLTVV.

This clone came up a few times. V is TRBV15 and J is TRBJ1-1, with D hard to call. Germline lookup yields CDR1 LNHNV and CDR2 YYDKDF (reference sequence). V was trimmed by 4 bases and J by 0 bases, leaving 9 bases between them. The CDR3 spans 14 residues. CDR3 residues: CATSKRTLNTEAFF. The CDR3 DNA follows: TGTGCCACCAGCAAGAGGACTTTGAACACTGAAGCTTTCTTT.

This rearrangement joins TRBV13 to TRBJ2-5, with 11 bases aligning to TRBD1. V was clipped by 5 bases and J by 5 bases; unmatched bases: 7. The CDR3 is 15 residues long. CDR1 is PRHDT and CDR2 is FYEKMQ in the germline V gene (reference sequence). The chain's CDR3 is CASSVGTGGYETQYF. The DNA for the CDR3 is TGTGCCAGCAGCGTCGGGACAGGGGGTTATGAGACCCAGTACTTC.

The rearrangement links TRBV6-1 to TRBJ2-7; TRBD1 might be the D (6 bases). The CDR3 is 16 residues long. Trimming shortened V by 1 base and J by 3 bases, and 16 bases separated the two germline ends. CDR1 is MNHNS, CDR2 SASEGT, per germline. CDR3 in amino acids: CASSEGGGLILYEQYF. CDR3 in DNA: TGTGCCAGCAGTGAAGGAGGGGGATTAATCCTCTACGAGCAGTACTTC.

The CDR3 region has the DNA TGTGCCAGCAGCCAGAGCTCCTACGAGCAGTACTTC. Its protein product is CASSQSSYEQYF. The chain joins TRBV7-9 to TRBJ2-5; no clear D. The closer fit of TRBJ2-7 to the DNA end suggests the J call may be wrong. The CDR3 length is 12 residues. The V gene's germline CDR1 is SEHNR and CDR2 FQNEAQ (reference sequence).

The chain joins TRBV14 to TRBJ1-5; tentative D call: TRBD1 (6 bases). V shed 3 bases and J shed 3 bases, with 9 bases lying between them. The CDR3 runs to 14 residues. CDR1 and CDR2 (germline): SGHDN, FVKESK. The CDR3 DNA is TGTGCCAGCAGCCAGACAGGCGTCAATCAGCCCCAGCATTTT. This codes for CASSQTGVNQPQHF.

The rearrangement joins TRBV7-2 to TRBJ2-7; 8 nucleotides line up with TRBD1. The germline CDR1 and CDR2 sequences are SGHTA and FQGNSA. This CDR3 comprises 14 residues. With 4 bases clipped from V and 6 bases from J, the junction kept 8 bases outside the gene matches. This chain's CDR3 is CASSYGAGTGEQYF. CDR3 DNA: TGTGCCAGCAGCTACGGGGCAGGGACAGGCGAGCAGTACTTC.

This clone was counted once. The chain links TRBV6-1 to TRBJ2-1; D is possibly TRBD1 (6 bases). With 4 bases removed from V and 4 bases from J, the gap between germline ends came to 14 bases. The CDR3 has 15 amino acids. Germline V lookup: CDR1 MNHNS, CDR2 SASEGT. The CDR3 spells CASSAYRDRYNEQFF. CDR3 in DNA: TGTGCCAGCAGTGCTTACAGGGATAGGTACAATGAGCAGTTCTTC.